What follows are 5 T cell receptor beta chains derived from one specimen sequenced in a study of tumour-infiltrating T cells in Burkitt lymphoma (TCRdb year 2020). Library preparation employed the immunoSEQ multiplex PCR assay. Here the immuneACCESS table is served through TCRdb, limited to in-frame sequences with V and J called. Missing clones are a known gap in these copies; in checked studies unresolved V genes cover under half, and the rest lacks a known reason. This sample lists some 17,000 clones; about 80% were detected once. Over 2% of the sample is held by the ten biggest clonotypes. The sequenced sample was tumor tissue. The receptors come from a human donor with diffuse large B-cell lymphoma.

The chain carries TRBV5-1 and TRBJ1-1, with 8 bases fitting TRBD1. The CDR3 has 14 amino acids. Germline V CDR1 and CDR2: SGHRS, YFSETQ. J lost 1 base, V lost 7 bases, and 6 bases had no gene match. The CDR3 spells CASQPGQGNTEAFF. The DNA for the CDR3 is TGCGCCAGCCAGCCCGGACAGGGGAACACTGAAGCTTTCTTT. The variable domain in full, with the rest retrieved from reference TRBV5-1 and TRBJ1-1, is KAGVTQTPRYLIKTRGQQVTLSCSPISGHRSVSWYQQTPGQGLQFLFEYFSETQRNKGNFPGRFSGRQFSNSRSEMNVSTLELGDSALYLCASQPGQGNTEAFFGQGTRLTVV.

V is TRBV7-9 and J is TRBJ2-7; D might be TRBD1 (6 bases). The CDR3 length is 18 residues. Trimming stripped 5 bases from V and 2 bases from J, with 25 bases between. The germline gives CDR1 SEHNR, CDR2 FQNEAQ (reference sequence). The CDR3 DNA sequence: TGTGCCAGCAGCGTACTAAATTACTCCGGGACACTAACCTACGAGCAGTACTTC. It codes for CASSVLNYSGTLTYEQYF.

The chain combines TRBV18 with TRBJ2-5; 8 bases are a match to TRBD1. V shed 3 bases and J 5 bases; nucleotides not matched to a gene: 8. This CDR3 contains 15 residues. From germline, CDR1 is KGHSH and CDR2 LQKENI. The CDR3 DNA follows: TGTGCCAGCTCACCGAGACAGGGGCCTTGGGAGACCCAGTACTTC. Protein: CASSPRQGPWETQYF.

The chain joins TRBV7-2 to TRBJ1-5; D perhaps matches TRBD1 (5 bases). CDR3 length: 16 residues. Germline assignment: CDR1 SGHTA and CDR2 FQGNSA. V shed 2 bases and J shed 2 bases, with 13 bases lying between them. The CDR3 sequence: CASSLFGARGNQPQHF. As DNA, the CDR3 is TGTGCCAGCAGCTTATTTGGGGCTAGGGGCAATCAGCCCCAGCATTTT.

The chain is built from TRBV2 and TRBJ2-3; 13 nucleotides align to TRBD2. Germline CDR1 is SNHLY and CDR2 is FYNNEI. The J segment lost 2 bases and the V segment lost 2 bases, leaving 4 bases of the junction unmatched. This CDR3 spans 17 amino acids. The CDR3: CASSEWGLAGITDTQYF. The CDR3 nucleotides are TGTGCCAGCAGTGAATGGGGACTAGCGGGAATCACAGATACGCAGTATTTT.